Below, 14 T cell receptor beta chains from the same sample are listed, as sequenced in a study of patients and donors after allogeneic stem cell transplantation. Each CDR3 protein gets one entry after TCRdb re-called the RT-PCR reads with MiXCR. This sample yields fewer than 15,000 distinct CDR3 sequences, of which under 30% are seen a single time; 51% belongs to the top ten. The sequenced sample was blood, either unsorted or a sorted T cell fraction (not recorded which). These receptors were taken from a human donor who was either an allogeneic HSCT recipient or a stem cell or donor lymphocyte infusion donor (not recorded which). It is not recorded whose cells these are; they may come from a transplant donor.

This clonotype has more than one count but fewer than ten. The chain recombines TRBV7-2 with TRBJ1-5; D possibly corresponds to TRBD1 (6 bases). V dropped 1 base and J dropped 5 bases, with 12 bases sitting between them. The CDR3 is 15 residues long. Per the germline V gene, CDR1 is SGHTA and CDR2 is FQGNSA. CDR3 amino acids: CASSLEGGVDQPQHF. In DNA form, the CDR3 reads TGTGCCAGCAGCTTAGAAGGGGGGGTCGATCAGCCCCAGCATTTT.

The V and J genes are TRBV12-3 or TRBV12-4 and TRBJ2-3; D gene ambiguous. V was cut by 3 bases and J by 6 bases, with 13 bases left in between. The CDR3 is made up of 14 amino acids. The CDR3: CASSLLTLRDTQYF. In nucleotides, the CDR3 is TGTGCCAGCAGTTTGTTGACCCTGAGGGATACGCAGTATTTT.

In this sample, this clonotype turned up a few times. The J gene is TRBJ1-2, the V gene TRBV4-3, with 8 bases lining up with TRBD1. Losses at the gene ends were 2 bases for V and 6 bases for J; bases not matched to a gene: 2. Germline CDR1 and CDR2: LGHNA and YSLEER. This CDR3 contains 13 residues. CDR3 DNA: TGCGCCAGCAGCCAACAGGGGGCGGATGGCTACACCTTC. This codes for CASSQQGADGYTF.

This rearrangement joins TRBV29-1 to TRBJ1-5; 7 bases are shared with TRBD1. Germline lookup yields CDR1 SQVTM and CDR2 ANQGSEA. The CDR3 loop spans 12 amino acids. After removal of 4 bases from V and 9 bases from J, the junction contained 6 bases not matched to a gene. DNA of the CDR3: TGCAGCGTTGGAGGGGGCTATGGGCCCCAGCATTTT. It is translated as CSVGGGYGPQHF.

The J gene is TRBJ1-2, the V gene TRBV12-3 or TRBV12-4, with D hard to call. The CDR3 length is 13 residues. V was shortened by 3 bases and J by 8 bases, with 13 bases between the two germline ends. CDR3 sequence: CASSFSRAGGYTF. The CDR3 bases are TGTGCCAGCAGTTTTTCCCGGGCCGGAGGCTACACCTTC.

CDR3 region: CASSPEPDPRSYEQYF. CDR3 bases: TGCGCCAGCAGCCCGGAACCGGACCCCCGCTCCTACGAGCAGTACTTC. The chain uses TRBV5-1 and TRBJ2-7; D gene uncertain. Germline loops: CDR1 SGHRS, CDR2 YFSETQ. The V and J ends lost 4 bases and 0 bases respectively, with 17 bases between them. This CDR3 region has 16 residues.

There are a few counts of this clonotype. CDR3 in DNA: TGTGCCAGCAACGACGGAGGAAACACCATATATTTT. Its protein is CASNDGGNTIYF. This chain joins TRBV7-9 and TRBJ1-3; D is unclear. This CDR3 has 12 amino acids. CDR1 is SEHNR and CDR2 is FQNEAQ in the germline V gene (reference sequence). Between the trimmed V and J ends, which lost 7 bases and 4 bases, there was a span of 8 bases. Filled out from reference TRBV7-9 and TRBJ1-3, the complete variable domain reads DTGVSQNPRHKITKRGQNVTFRCDPISEHNRLYWYRQTLGQGPEFLTYFQNEAQLEKSRLLSDRFSAERPKGSFSTLEIQRTEQGDSAMYLCASNDGGNTIYFGEGSWLTVV.

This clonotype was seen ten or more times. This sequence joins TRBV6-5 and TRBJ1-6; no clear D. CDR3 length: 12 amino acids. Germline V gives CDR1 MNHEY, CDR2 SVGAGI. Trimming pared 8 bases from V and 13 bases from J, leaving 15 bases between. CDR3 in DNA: TGTGCCAGCGGACGGACCCCTTCTCCCCTCCACTTT. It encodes CASGRTPSPLHF.

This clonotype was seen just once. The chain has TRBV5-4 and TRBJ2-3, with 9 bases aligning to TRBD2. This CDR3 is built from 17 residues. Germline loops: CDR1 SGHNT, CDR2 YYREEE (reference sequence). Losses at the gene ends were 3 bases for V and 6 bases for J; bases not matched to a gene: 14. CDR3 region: CASSSPGRAGGGDTQYF. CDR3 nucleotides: TGTGCCAGCAGCTCCCCCGGGCGAGCGGGAGGTGGGGATACGCAGTATTTT.

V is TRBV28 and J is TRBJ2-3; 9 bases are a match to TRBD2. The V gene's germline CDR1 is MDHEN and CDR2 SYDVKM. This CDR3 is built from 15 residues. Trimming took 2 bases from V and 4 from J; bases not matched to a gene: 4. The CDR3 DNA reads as TGTGCCAGCAGTTTAGCGGGAGGGCCCTCAGATACGCAGTATTTT. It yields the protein CASSLAGGPSDTQYF.

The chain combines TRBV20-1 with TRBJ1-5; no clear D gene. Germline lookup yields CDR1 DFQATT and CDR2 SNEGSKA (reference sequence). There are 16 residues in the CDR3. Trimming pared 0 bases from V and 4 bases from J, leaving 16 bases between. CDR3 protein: CSARDPMRLLNQPQHF. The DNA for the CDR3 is TGCAGTGCTAGAGACCCGATGCGACTGCTGAATCAGCCCCAGCATTTT.

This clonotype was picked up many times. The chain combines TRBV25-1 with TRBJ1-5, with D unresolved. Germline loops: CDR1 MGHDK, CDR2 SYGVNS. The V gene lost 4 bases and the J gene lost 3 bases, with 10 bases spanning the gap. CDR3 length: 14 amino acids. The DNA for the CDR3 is TGTGCCAGCAGTGCGTCAGAATACAATCAGCCCCAGCATTTT. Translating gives CASSASEYNQPQHF.

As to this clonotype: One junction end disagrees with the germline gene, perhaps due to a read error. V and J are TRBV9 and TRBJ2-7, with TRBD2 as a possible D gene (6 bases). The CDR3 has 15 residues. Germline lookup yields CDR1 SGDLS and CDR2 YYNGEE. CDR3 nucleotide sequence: TGTGCTAGCAGCGTAGGGGTTAGCGGAGTCTACGAGCAGTACTTC. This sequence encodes CASSVGVSGVYEQYF. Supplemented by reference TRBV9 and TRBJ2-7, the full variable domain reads DSGVTQTPKHLITATGQRVTLRCSPRSGDLSVYWYQQSLDQGLQFLIQYYNGEERAKGNILERFSAQQFPDLHSELNLSSLELGDSALYFCASSVGVSGVYEQYFGPGTRLTVT.

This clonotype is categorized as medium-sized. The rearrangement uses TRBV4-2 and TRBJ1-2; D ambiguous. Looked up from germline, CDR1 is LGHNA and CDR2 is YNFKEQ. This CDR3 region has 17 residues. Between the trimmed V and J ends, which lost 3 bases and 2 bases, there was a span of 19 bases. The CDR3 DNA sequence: TGTGCCAGCAGCCACGCAACGCATGCAACGGGGAACTATGGCTACACCTTC. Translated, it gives CASSHATHATGNYGYTF.